A selection of T cell receptor beta chains follows, all from one sample in a study of T cell responses to AZD1222 COVID-19 vaccine. Sequenced by immunoSEQ multiplex PCR; TCRdb stores in-frame clones only, minus some. The sample lists around 100,000 clones, over 75% occurring once. Material: peripheral blood, obtained on day 0 of AZD1222 vaccination. The receptors derive from an adult in good health. Each CDR3 is given with its conserved first and last residue. The order of the fields is V gene, D gene, J gene, clone size, CDR3 DNA, CDR3 protein. D genes are given only for firm matches. Not all rows give a size; the values are once, few, many and, for expanded clones, a class.

TRBV9	-	TRBJ1-1	-	TGTGCCAGCAGCGTCTCTCCACAGAACACTGAAGCTTTCTTT	CASSVSPQNTEAFF
TRBV7-6	-	TRBJ1-1	-	TGTGCCAGCAGCTTATGGAACACTGAAGCTTTCTTT	CASSLWNTEAFF
TRBV24-1	TRBD1	TRBJ2-2	-	TGTGCCACCAGTGACGGACAGGCTACCGGGGAGCTGTTTTTT	CATSDGQATGELFF
TRBV6-5	-	TRBJ2-1	once	TGTGCCAGCAGTCTGACGGAGGTTAATGAGCAGTTCTTC	CASSLTEVNEQFF
TRBV3-1/TRBV3-2	-	TRBJ2-2	-	TGTGCCAGCACCCAAGGGGCGGGAAGGCTGTTTTTT	CASTQGAGRLFF
TRBV9	-	TRBJ1-3	-	TGTGCCAGCAGCCCTAGGGGTGGGCAGGCGGACACCATATATTTT	CASSPRGGQADTIYF
TRBV19	TRBD1	TRBJ1-5	-	TGTGCCAGTAGTCTACCCGCAGGGGGCAACGGCAATCAGCCCCAGCATTTT	CASSLPAGGNGNQPQHF
TRBV10-3	TRBD1	TRBJ1-6	few	TGTGCCATCAGTGGAAGTAAGGACAGGGTGCACTTT	CAISGSKDRVHF
TRBV14	-	TRBJ2-7	-	TGTGCCAGCAGCCAAGATCCAAGAAACGAGCAGTACTTC	CASSQDPRNEQYF
TRBV4-3	-	TRBJ1-4	-	TGCGCCAGCAGCCAAGATTTGGGGCAGTGGGAACTGTTTTTT	CASSQDLGQWELFF
TRBV12-3/TRBV12-4	TRBD1	TRBJ1-2	-	TGTGCCAGCAGTTTAGACAGGGGTCAAGGCTACACCTTC	CASSLDRGQGYTF
TRBV6-5	-	TRBJ2-3	-	TGTGCCAGCAGTTTTACCCTAGCGAGACGAACGGATAGGCAGTATTTT	CASSFTLARRTDRQYF
TRBV28	-	TRBJ1-2	-	TGTGCCAGCAGTTCGGGGGAGAGGAACTATGGCTACACCTTC	CASSSGERNYGYTF
TRBV4-2	-	TRBJ1-2	-	TGTGCCAGCAGCCAAGATCTATCGGCGGGGAACTATGGCTACACCTTC	CASSQDLSAGNYGYTF
TRBV7-2	-	TRBJ2-1	few	TGTGCCAGCAGCTCGCAGGGAAGCAATGAGCAGTTCTTC	CASSSQGSNEQFF
TRBV11-2	TRBD1	TRBJ2-2	once	TGTGCCAGCAGCTTAGCTACAGGGGTCTCCACCGGGGAGCTGTTTTTT	CASSLATGVSTGELFF
TRBV7-9	-	TRBJ1-2	few	TGTGCCAGCCTCGAGAAACTTGGCTACACCTTC	CASLEKLGYTF
TRBV3-1/TRBV3-2	TRBD1	TRBJ1-4	-	TGTGCCAGCAGCCAATGGACAGGGGGAGAGGAAAAACTGTTTTTT	CASSQWTGGEEKLFF
TRBV30	-	TRBJ1-1	-	TGTGCCTGGAACAGTAACACTGAAGCTTTCTTT	CAWNSNTEAFF
TRBV6-5	-	TRBJ1-2	-	TGTGCCAGCAGTCCCGGGACCTGGGGTGGCTACACCTTC	CASSPGTWGGYTF
TRBV5-4	-	TRBJ1-2	once	TGTGCCAGCAGCGCAATGACAGGTTCTCATGGCTACACCTTC	CASSAMTGSHGYTF
TRBV6-1	-	TRBJ1-4	-	TGTGCCAGCAGTGAAATCAGGGGATCAACTAATGAAAAACTGTTTTTT	CASSEIRGSTNEKLFF
TRBV27	TRBD1	TRBJ1-2	-	TGTGCCAGCAGTTCCGGGACAGGGCAAGGCTACACCTTC	CASSSGTGQGYTF
TRBV19	-	TRBJ1-4	-	TGTGCCAGTATTGACCCATGGATTGAAAAACTGTTTTTT	CASIDPWIEKLFF
TRBV12-3/TRBV12-4	-	TRBJ2-2	-	TGTGCCAGCAGGGCCCGGAGCACCGGGGAGCTGTTTTTT	CASRARSTGELFF
TRBV29-1	-	TRBJ1-1	-	TGCAGCGTTGGATCCAACACTGAAGCTTTCTTT	CSVGSNTEAFF